This passage covers 5 T cell receptor beta chains from one sample sequenced in a study of shared clonotypes between healthy human individuals. Only in-frame clones appear in the TCRdb table, and some are missing; sequencing was by immunoSEQ multiplex PCR. The sample shows around 580,000 clones, roughly 98% of them seen only once. CD45RO-negative cells were positively selected for CCR7, leaving out terminally differentiated effector memory CD45RA+ cells. The sequenced material came from naive CD8+ T cells sorted from blood. The receptors here all came from a man younger than 40 in good health.

V usage is TRBV7-3 and J usage is TRBJ2-3; D remains ambiguous. CDR1 SGHTA and CDR2 FQGTGA come from the germline V gene. The CDR3 runs 14 residues. Deletions cut 5 bases from V and 0 bases from J, with 9 bases between. DNA of the CDR3: TGTGCCAGCAGCCAACTTACAAGCACAGATACGCAGTATTTT. Its translation is CASSQLTSTDTQYF.

This chain links TRBV7-9 with TRBJ1-5; possibly TRBD1 for D (5 bases). Trimming removed 5 bases at V and 7 bases at J, with 15 bases between. CDR3 length: 14 amino acids. The germline V gene encodes CDR1 SEHNR and CDR2 FQNEAQ (reference sequence). For the CDR3, the DNA is TGTGCCAGCAGCGGGGGAGGGTCCGGACAGCCCCAGCATTTT. Translation: CASSGGGSGQPQHF.

The J gene is TRBJ1-3, the V gene TRBV7-9; D gene ambiguous. The CDR3 has 16 amino acids. Germline V gene sequence: CDR1 SEHNR, CDR2 FQNEAQ (reference sequence). V was shortened by 5 bases and J by 0 bases, with 14 bases between the two germline ends. The CDR3 sequence: CASSPPRSSSGNTIYF. The CDR3, as DNA: TGTGCCAGCAGCCCCCCGAGGAGTAGCTCTGGAAACACCATATATTTT.

The chain couples TRBV29-1 to TRBJ2-7; perhaps TRBD1 as D (5 bases). V was cut by 4 bases and J by 0 bases, with 13 bases left in between. Germline values: CDR1 SQVTM, CDR2 ANQGSEA. The CDR3 extends over 14 amino acids. The CDR3: CSVVVTGSSYEQYF. DNA for the CDR3: TGCAGCGTTGTGGTAACAGGAAGCTCCTACGAGCAGTACTTC.

This sequence joins TRBV27 and TRBJ2-5, with D unresolved. In germline, CDR1 is MNHEY, CDR2 SMNVEV (reference sequence). The CDR3 spans 12 residues. Trimming took off 8 bases at V and 2 bases at J, with 9 bases between the two ends. The CDR3 is CASGLKQETQYF. The CDR3, as DNA: TGTGCCAGCGGGTTAAAGCAAGAGACCCAGTACTTC.